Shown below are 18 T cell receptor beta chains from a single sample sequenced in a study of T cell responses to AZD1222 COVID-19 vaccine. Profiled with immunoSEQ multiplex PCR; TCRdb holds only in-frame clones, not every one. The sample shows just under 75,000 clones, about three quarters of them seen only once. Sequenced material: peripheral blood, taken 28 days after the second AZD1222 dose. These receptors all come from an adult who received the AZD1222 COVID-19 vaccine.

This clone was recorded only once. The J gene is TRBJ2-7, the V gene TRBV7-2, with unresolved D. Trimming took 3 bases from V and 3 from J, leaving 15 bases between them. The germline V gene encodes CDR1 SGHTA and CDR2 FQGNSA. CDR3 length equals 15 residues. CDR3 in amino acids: CASSFLGSNLYEQYF. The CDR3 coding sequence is TGTGCCAGCAGCTTCTTAGGAAGTAATCTCTACGAGCAGTACTTC.

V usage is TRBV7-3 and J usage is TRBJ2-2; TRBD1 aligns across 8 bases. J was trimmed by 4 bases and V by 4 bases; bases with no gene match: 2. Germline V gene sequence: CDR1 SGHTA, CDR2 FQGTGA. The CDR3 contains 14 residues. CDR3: CASSWTGSTGELFF. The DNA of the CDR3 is TGTGCCAGCAGCTGGACAGGGAGCACCGGGGAGCTGTTTTTT.

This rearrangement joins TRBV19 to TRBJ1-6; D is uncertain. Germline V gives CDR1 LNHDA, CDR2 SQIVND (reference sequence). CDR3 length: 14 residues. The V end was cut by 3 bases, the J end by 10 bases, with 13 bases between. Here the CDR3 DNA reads TGTGCCAGTAGTATCAATCGATTCCAATCACCCCTCCACTTT. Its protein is CASSINRFQSPLHF.

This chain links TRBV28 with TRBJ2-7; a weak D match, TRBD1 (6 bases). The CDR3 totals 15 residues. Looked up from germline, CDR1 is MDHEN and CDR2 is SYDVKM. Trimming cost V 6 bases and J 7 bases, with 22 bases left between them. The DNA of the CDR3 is TGTGCCAGCAGCACCACCGGGACACGACGCCTAGAGCAGTACTTC. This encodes CASSTTGTRRLEQYF.

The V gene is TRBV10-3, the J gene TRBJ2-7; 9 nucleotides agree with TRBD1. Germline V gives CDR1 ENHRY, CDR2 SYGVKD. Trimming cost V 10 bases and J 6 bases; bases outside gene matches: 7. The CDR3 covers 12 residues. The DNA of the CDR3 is TGTGCCACCCGACAGGGGGGCAGCGAGCAGTACTTC. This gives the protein CATRQGGSEQYF.

Written as DNA, the CDR3 is TGTGCCAGCAGTACGGGGTCCCGTAGCACAGATACGCAGTATTTT. This encodes CASSTGSRSTDTQYF. The genes are TRBV25-1 and TRBJ2-3; D is perhaps TRBD2 (5 bases). This CDR3 comprises 15 residues. Trimming took 5 bases from V and 0 from J, leaving 12 bases between them. Germline CDR1 is MGHDK and CDR2 is SYGVNS.

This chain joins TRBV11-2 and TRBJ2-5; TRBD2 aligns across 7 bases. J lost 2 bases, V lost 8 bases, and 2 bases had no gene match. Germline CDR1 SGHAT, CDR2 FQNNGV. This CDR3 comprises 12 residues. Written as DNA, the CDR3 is TGTGCCAGCCGCGGGGGACAAGAGACCCAGTACTTC. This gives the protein CASRGGQETQYF.

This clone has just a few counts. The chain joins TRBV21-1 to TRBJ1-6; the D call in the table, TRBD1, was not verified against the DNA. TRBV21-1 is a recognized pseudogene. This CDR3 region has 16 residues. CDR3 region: CASSTATGSINSPLHF. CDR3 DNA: TGTGCCAGCAGCACCGCGACAGGGTCTATAAATTCACCCCTCCACTTT.

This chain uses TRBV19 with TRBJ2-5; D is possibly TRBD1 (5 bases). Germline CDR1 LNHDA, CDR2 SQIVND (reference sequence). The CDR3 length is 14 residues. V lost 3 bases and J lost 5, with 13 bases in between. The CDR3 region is CASSILPRGETQYF. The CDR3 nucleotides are TGTGCCAGTAGTATCCTACCTAGGGGCGAGACCCAGTACTTC.

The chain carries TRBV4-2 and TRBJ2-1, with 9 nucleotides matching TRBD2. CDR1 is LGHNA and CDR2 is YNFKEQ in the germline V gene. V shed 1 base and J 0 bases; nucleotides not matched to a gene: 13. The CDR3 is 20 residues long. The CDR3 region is CASSQGPGTSPLSSYNEQFF. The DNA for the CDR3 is TGTGCCAGCAGCCAAGGGCCCGGGACTAGCCCTCTAAGCTCCTACAATGAGCAGTTCTTC.

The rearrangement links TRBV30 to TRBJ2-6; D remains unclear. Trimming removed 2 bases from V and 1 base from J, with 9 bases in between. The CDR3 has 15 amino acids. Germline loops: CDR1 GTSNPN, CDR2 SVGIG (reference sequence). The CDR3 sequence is CAWSLGLSGANVLTF. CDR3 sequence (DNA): TGTGCCTGGAGTCTCGGGCTTTCTGGGGCCAACGTCCTGACTTTC.

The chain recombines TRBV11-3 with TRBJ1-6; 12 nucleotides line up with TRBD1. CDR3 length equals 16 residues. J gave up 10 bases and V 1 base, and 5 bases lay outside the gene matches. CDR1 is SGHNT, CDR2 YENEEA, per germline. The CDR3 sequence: CASSLVGTGGRSPLHF. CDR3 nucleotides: TGTGCCAGCAGCTTAGTTGGGACAGGGGGCAGGTCACCCCTCCACTTT.

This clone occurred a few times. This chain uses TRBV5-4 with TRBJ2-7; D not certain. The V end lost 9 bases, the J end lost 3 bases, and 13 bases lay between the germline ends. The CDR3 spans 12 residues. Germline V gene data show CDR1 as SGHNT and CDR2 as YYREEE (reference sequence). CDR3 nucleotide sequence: TGTGCCACAGGACGGTTGGACTACGAGCAGTACTTC. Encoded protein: CATGRLDYEQYF.

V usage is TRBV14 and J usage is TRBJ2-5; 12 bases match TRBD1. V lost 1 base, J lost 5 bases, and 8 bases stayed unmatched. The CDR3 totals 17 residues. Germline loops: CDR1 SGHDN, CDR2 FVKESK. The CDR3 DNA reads TGTGCCAGCAGCCAAGTCTGGGGGACAGGGGGCGTGGAGACCCAGTACTTC. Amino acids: CASSQVWGTGGVETQYF.

The DNA for the CDR3 is TGCGCCAGCAGCCAAGATCGGCTAGCGGGGACCTACGAGCAGTACTTC. Its protein is CASSQDRLAGTYEQYF. This chain joins TRBV4-1 and TRBJ2-7, with 9 bases aligning to TRBD2. The CDR3 sequence is 16 residues long. V was clipped by 0 bases and J by 2 bases; unmatched bases: 5. CDR1 is MGHRA, CDR2 YSYEKL, per germline.

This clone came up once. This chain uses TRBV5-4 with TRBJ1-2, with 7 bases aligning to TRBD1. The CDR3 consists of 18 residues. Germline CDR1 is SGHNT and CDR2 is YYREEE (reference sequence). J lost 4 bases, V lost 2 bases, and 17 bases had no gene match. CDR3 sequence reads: CASSLGAHSDRQRYGYTF. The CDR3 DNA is TGTGCCAGCAGCTTAGGCGCCCATTCGGACAGGCAACGCTATGGCTACACCTTC. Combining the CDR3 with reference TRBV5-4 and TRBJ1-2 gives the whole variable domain ETGVTQSPTHLIKTRGQQVTLRCSSQSGHNTVSWYQQALGQGPQFIFQYYREEENGRGNFPPRFSGLQFPNYSSELNVNALELDDSALYLCASSLGAHSDRQRYGYTFGSGTRLTVV.

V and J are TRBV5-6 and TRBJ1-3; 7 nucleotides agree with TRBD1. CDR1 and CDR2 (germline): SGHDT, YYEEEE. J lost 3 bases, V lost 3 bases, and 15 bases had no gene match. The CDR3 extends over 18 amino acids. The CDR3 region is CASSSLSTNWDSGNTIYF. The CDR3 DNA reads TGTGCCAGCAGCTCACTGTCAACTAACTGGGACAGTGGAAACACCATATATTTT.

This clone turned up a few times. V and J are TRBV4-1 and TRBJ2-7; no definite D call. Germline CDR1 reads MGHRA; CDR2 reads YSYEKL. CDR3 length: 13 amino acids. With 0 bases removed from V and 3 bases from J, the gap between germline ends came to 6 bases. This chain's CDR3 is CASSQDKGYEQYF. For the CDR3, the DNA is TGCGCCAGCAGCCAAGATAAGGGCTACGAGCAGTACTTC.